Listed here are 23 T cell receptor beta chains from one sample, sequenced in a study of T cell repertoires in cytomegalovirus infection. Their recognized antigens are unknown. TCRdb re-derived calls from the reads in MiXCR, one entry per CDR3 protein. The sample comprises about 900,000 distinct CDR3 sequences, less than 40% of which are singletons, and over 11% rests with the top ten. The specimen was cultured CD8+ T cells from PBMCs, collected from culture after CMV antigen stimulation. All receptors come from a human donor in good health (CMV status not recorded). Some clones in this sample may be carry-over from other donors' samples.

As DNA, the CDR3 is TGTGCCAGCAGCACCCTGACAGGGGCCTTCAAAAACATTCAGTACTTC. Its translation is CASSTLTGAFKNIQYF. The chain recombines TRBV7-8 with TRBJ2-4, with TRBD1 identical over 8 bases. This CDR3 comprises 16 residues. Trimming cost V 5 bases and J 3 bases; bases outside gene matches: 9. The germline CDR1 and CDR2 sequences are SGHVS and FQNEAQ.

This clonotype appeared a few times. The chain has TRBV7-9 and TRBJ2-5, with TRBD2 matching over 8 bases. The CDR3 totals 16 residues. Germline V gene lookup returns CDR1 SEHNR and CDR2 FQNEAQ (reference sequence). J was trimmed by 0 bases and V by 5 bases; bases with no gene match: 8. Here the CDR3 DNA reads TGTGCCAGCAGCCCTAGCGGGTCCGCTTACCAAGAGACCCAGTACTTC. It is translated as CASSPSGSAYQETQYF.

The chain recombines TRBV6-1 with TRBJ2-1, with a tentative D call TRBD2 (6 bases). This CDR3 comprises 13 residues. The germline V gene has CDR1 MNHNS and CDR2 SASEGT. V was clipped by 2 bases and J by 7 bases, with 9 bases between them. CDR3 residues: CASSERRVNEQFF. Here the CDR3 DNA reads TGTGCCAGCAGTGAAAGGAGGGTTAATGAGCAGTTCTTC.

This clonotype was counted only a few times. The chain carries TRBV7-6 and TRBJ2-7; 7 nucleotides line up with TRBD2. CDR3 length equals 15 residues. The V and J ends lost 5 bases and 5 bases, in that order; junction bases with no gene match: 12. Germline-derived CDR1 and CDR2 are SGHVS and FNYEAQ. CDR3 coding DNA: TGTGCCAGCAGCCCCAGGGACGGGGGGATCCACGAGCAGTACTTC. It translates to CASSPRDGGIHEQYF.

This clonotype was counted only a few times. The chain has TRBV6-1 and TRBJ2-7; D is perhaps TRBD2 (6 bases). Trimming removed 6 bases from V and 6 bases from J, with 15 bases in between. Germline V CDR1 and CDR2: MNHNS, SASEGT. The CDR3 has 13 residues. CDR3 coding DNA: TGTGCCAGCAGATTAGGGACTTCCGGCGAGCAGTACTTC. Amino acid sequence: CASRLGTSGEQYF.

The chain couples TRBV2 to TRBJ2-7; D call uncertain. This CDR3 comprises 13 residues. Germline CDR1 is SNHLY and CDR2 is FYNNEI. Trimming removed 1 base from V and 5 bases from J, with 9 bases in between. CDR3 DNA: TGTGCCAGCAGTGAAGTACAGAAAGACGAGCAGTACGTC. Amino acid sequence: CASSEVQKDEQYV.

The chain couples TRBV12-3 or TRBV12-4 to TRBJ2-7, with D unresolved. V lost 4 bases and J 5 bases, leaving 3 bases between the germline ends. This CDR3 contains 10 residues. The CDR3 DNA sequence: TGTGCCAGCAGTTCGAACGAGCAGTACGTC. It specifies CASSSNEQYV.

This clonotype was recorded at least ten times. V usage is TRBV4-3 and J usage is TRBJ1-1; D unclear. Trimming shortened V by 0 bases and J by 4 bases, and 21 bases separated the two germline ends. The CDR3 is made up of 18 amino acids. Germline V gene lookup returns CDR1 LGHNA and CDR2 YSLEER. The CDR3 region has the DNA TGCGCCAGCAGCCAAGATCGGCTAACTTGGAGAAGAGGCACTGAAGCTTTCTTT. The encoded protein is CASSQDRLTWRRGTEAFF.

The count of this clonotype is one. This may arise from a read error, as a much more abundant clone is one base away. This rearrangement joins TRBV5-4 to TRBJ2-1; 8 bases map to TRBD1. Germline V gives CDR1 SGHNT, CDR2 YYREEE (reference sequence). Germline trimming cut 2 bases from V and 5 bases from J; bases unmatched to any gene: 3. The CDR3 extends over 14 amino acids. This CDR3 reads CASSFGQGDNEQFF. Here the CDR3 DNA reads TGTGCCAGCAGCTTCGGACAGGGCGACAATGAGCAGTTCTTC.

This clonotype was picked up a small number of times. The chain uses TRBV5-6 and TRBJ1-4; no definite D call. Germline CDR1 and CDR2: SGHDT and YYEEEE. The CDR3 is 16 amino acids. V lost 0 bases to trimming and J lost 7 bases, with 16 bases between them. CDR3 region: CASSLAVTAIGEKLFF. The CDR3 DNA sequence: TGTGCCAGCAGCTTGGCCGTGACTGCGATCGGTGAAAAACTGTTTTTT.

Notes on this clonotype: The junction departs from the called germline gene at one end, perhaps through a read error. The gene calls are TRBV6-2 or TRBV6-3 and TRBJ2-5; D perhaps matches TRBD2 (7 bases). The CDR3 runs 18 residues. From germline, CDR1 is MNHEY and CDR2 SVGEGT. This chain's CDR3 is CANSYQRGRGMMEETQYF. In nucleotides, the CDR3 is TGTGCCAACAGTTACCAAAGGGGGAGGGGGATGATGGAAGAGACCCAGTACTTC.

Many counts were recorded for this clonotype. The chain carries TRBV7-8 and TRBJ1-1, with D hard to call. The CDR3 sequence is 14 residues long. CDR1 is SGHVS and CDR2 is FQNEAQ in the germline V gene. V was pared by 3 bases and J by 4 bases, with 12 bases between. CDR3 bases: TGTGCCAGCAGCTTTGGGAGGGTCGGCACTGAAGCTTTCTTT. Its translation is CASSFGRVGTEAFF.

CDR3 in DNA: TGTGCCAGCAGTTACTACAGGGCCTCTGGGGCCAACGTCCTGACTTTC. It is translated as CASSYYRASGANVLTF. V gene TRBV6-8 combines with J gene TRBJ2-6; weak D call: TRBD1 (6 bases). Germline CDR1 reads MNHGY; CDR2 reads SAAAGT. The germline V and J ends were trimmed by 1 base and 0 bases, with 7 bases remaining between them. The CDR3 is made up of 16 amino acids.

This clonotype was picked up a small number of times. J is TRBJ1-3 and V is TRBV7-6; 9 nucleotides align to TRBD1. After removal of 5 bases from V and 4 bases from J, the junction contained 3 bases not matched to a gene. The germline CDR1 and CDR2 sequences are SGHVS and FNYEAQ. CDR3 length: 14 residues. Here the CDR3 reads CASSSGTGGNTIYF. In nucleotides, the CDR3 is TGTGCCAGCAGCAGCGGGACAGGGGGAAACACCATATATTTT.

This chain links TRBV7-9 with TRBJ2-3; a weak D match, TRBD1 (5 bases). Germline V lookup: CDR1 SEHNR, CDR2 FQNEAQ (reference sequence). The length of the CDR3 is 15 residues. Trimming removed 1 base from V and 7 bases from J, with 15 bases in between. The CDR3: CASSLEAKGSHTQYF. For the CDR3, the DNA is TGTGCCAGCAGCTTAGAGGCTAAGGGGTCTCATACGCAGTATTTT.

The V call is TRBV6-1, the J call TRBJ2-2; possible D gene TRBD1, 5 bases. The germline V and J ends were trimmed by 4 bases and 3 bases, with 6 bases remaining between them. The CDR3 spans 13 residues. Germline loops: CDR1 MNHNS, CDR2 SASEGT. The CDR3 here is CASSAGYTGELFF. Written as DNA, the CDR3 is TGTGCCAGCAGTGCAGGGTACACCGGGGAGCTGTTTTTT.

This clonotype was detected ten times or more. CDR3: CASSLEGSPWYTQYF. The DNA for the CDR3 is TGTGCCAGCAGCTTAGAGGGGTCTCCCTGGTATACGCAGTATTTT. The V gene is TRBV7-9, the J gene TRBJ2-3; D is perhaps TRBD1 (5 bases). This CDR3 is built from 15 residues. Between the trimmed V and J ends, which lost 1 base and 7 bases, there was a span of 15 bases. The germline CDR1 and CDR2 sequences are SEHNR and FQNEAQ (reference sequence).

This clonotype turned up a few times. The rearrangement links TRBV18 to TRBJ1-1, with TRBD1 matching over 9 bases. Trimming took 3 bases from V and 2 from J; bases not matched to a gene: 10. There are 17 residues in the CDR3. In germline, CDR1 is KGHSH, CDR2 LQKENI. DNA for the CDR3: TGTGCCAGCTCACCGGGACAGGGAGCGCTGGCCAACACTGAAGCTTTCTTT. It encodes CASSPGQGALANTEAFF. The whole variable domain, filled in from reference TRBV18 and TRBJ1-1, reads NAGVMQNPRHLVRRRGQEARLRCSPMKGHSHVYWYRQLPEEGLKFMVYLQKENIIDESGMPKERFSAEFPKEGPSILRIQQVVRGDSAAYFCASSPGQGALANTEAFFGQGTRLTVV.

The CDR3 DNA sequence: TGTGCCAGCAGCCCTCGGACAGCTACTTATGAAGCTTTCTTT. Protein: CASSPRTATYEAFF. The chain employs TRBV27 and TRBJ1-1; possible D gene TRBD1, 6 bases. Deletions cut 6 bases from V and 7 bases from J, with 18 bases between. The CDR3 length is 14 residues. Per the germline V gene, CDR1 is MNHEY and CDR2 is SMNVEV (reference sequence).

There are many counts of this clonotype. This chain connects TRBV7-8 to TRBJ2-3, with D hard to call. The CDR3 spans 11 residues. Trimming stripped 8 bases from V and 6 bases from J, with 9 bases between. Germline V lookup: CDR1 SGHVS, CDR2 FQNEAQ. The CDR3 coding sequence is TGTGCCAGCGGGAAACGGGATACGCAGTATTTT. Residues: CASGKRDTQYF.

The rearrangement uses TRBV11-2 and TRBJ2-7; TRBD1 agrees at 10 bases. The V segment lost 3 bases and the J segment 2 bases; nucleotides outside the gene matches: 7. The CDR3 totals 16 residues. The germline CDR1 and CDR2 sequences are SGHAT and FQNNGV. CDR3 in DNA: TGTGCCAGCAGCTTCGGGGCCGGGACAGGGGCCTACGAGCAGTACTTC. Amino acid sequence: CASSFGAGTGAYEQYF.

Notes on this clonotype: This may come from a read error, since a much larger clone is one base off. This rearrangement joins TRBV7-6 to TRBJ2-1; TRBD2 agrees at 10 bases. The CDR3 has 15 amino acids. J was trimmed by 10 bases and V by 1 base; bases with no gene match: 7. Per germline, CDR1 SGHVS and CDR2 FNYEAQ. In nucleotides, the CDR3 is TGTGCCAGCAGCTTAGTAGCGGGGGGCCGATGGGAGCAGTTCTTC. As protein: CASSLVAGGRWEQFF.

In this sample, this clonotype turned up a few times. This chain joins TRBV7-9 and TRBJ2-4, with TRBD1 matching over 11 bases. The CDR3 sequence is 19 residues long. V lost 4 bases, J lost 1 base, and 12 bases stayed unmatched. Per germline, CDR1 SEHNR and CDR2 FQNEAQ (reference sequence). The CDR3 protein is CASSSRTGGWDGAKNIQYF. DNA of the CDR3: TGTGCCAGCAGCTCCCGGACAGGGGGCTGGGATGGGGCCAAAAACATTCAGTACTTC.